This T cell receptor beta chain was sequenced for a study of PD-L1 blockade in urothelial cancer. Study summary: In about 2014, patients got going on atezolizumab, taking 1,200 mg intravenously every 3 weeks. Across blood samples, T cells had a median count of approximately 140,000.

Profiling relied on immunoSEQ multiplex PCR, and the TCRdb table lists in-frame clones only, not all of them. The sample has about 43,000 clones, 88% seen once. The sequence came from a woman in her sixties with urothelial cancer. The sample in question was PBMCs, obtained around atezolizumab (anti-PD-L1) treatment.

CDR3 in amino acids: CASSLSETQYF. Written as DNA, the CDR3 is TGCGCCAGCAGCTTGTCTGAGACCCAGTACTTC. V is TRBV5-1 and J is TRBJ2-5, with D unclear. The CDR3 extends over 11 amino acids. Trimming took 1 base from V and 5 from J, leaving 3 bases between them. Germline V gene sequence: CDR1 SGHRS, CDR2 YFSETQ.